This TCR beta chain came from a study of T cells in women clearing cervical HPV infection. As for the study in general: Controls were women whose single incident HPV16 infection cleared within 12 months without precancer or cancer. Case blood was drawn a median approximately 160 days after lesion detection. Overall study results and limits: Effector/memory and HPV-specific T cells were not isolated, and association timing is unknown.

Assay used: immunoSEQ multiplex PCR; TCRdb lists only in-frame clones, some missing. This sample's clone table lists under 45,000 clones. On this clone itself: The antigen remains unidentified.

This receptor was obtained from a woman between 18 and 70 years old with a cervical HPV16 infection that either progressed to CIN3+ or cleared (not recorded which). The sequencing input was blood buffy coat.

CDR3 protein: CASSEMQGLAGGLETQYF. CDR3 DNA (partial): TGTGCCAGCAGTGAAATGCAGGGACTAGCGGGAGGGTTGGAGACC. J is TRBJ2-5 and V is TRBV2; 16 bases match TRBD2. The CDR3 goes on 3 residues after the read ends, and that part is filled in from the germline J gene. Looked up from germline, CDR1 is SNHLY and CDR2 is FYNNEI. The CDR3 totals 18 residues. V gave up 2 bases and J gave up 5 bases; unmatched junction bases: 8.